Sequencing of this T cell receptor beta chain was carried out in a study of T-cell reconstitution after alpha-beta-depleted transplantation in children. The CDR3 has 15 residues. Germline V CDR1 and CDR2: LGHNA, YNFKEQ. The trim removed 0 bases at V and 2 bases at J, leaving 2 bases unmatched. At least ten counts were recorded for this clonotype. Using unique molecular identifiers, the investigators prepared the TCRbeta library. TCRdb used MiXCR to reprocess the PCR reads, holding one entry per CDR3 protein. The repertoire has some 490,000 distinct CDR3 sequences, roughly an eighth of them found once; the top ten carry around 6.1%.

The source is a human donor who donated a stem cell graft to a child with combined immunodeficiency. The sample consisted of PBMCs from the stem cell graft donor, taken from the stem cell graft. This chain joins TRBV4-2 and TRBJ2-7, with 9 nucleotides matching TRBD2. The CDR3 spells CASSQEERGAYEQYF. The CDR3 DNA reads TGTGCCAGCAGCCAAGAGGAGCGGGGGGCCTACGAGCAGTACTTC.